These T cell receptor beta chains were read from a single sample in a study of blood T cell repertoires in COVID-19. Libraries were prepared by immunoSEQ multiplex PCR; TCRdb keeps only in-frame clonotypes and omits some of them. The sample has over 100,000 clones; about 88% are singletons. The specimen sequenced was peripheral blood. Receptor source: a man in his forties with acute or convalescent COVID-19. The CDR3 runs from the conserved cysteine through the conserved F or W. A D gene is named only where the DNA matches it firmly. Clone size is given for some rows only: seen once, a few or many times, or a class if the clone is expanded.

j_gene: TRBJ2-7
d_gene: NA
abundance: NA
v_gene: TRBV5-1
CDR3aa: CASSLDRPRDEQYF
CDR3nt: TGCGCCAGCAGCTTGGACAGGCCCCGGGACGAGCAGTACTTC

j_gene: TRBJ2-1
d_gene: TRBD2
abundance: once
v_gene: TRBV5-1
CDR3aa: CASSPGLAGEGYNEQFF
CDR3nt: TGCGCCAGCAGCCCTGGACTAGCGGGGGAGGGTTACAATGAGCAGTTCTTC

j_gene: TRBJ2-7
d_gene: TRBD2
abundance: NA
v_gene: TRBV7-8
CDR3aa: CASSLTGASGTTYEQYF
CDR3nt: TGTGCCAGCAGCTTAACTGGGGCTAGCGGGACTACCTACGAGCAGTACTTC

j_gene: TRBJ1-6
d_gene: NA
abundance: NA
v_gene: TRBV19
CDR3aa: CASRTGGVYNSPLHF
CDR3nt: TGTGCCAGTAGAACAGGAGGGGTTTACAATTCACCCCTCCACTTT

j_gene: TRBJ2-3
d_gene: TRBD2
abundance: NA
v_gene: TRBV5-1
CDR3aa: CASSLELAGTDTQYF
CDR3nt: TGCGCCAGCAGCTTGGAACTAGCGGGCACAGATACGCAGTATTTT

j_gene: TRBJ2-6
d_gene: NA
abundance: NA
v_gene: TRBV7-9
CDR3aa: CASSLSPRGSGANVLTF
CDR3nt: TGTGCCAGCAGCTTATCCCCCAGGGGCTCTGGGGCCAACGTCCTGACTTTC

j_gene: TRBJ2-5
d_gene: NA
abundance: NA
v_gene: TRBV7-8
CDR3aa: CASSFQGPVETQYF
CDR3nt: TGTGCCAGCAGCTTCCAGGGTCCCGTCGAGACCCAGTACTTC

j_gene: TRBJ2-5
d_gene: NA
abundance: NA
v_gene: TRBV7-9
CDR3aa: CASSSRGSYVLWETQYF
CDR3nt: TGTGCCAGCAGCTCCCGGGGGTCCTATGTATTGTGGGAGACCCAGTACTTC

j_gene: TRBJ2-2
d_gene: NA
abundance: NA
v_gene: TRBV6-6
CDR3aa: CASTVLANTGELFF
CDR3nt: TGTGCCAGCACCGTACTAGCGAACACCGGGGAGCTGTTTTTT

j_gene: TRBJ2-1
d_gene: NA
abundance: NA
v_gene: TRBV18
CDR3aa: CASSPPRDNEQFF
CDR3nt: TGTGCCAGCTCACCACCTCGAGACAATGAGCAGTTCTTC

j_gene: TRBJ2-7
d_gene: NA
abundance: NA
v_gene: TRBV23-1
CDR3aa: CASSHNPPTGTYEQYF
CDR3nt: TGCGCCAGCAGTCACAATCCGCCCACAGGAACTTACGAGCAGTACTTC

j_gene: TRBJ2-7
d_gene: TRBD2
abundance: NA
v_gene: TRBV27
CDR3aa: CASSRTSGWLYEQYF
CDR3nt: TGTGCCAGCAGTCGGACTAGCGGGTGGCTCTACGAGCAGTACTTC

j_gene: TRBJ2-2
d_gene: NA
abundance: NA
v_gene: TRBV4-1
CDR3aa: CASSQEAAAWGTGELFF
CDR3nt: TGCGCCAGCAGCCAAGAAGCGGCAGCCTGGGGCACCGGGGAGCTGTTTTTT

j_gene: TRBJ2-5
d_gene: TRBD2
abundance: NA
v_gene: TRBV13
CDR3aa: CASSFESSGRASETQYF
CDR3nt: TGTGCCAGCAGCTTCGAATCTAGCGGGAGGGCATCAGAGACCCAGTACTTC

j_gene: TRBJ2-7
d_gene: TRBD2
abundance: NA
v_gene: TRBV2
CDR3aa: CAGITSDHEQYF
CDR3nt: TGTGCCGGGATTACTAGCGACCACGAGCAGTACTTC

j_gene: TRBJ1-5
d_gene: NA
abundance: NA
v_gene: TRBV19
CDR3aa: CASSRPGNQPQHF
CDR3nt: TGTGCCAGTAGTCGTCCAGGCAATCAGCCCCAGCATTTT

j_gene: TRBJ2-5
d_gene: TRBD2
abundance: NA
v_gene: TRBV9
CDR3aa: CASSKGGTIETQYF
CDR3nt: TGTGCCAGCAGTAAGGGAGGGACTATAGAGACCCAGTACTTC

j_gene: TRBJ1-6
d_gene: TRBD1
abundance: NA
v_gene: TRBV11-3
CDR3aa: CASSLDLGQRNSPLHF
CDR3nt: TGTGCCAGCAGCTTAGATTTGGGACAGAGAAATTCACCCCTCCACTTT

j_gene: TRBJ2-7
d_gene: NA
abundance: NA
v_gene: TRBV4-2
CDR3aa: CASSQGSGSSYEQYF
CDR3nt: TGTGCCAGCAGCCAAGGGTCCGGGAGCTCCTACGAGCAGTACTTC

j_gene: TRBJ2-2
d_gene: TRBD2
abundance: NA
v_gene: TRBV28
CDR3aa: CASSFRTSVRLDTGELFF
CDR3nt: TGTGCCAGCAGTTTTAGGACTAGCGTGCGATTAGACACCGGGGAGCTGTTTTTT

j_gene: TRBJ2-7
d_gene: NA
abundance: NA
v_gene: TRBV28
CDR3aa: CASSMSSYEQYF
CDR3nt: TGTGCCAGCAGTATGAGCTCCTACGAGCAGTACTTC

j_gene: TRBJ2-1
d_gene: NA
abundance: NA
v_gene: TRBV12-3/TRBV12-4
CDR3aa: CASSKAGYEQFF
CDR3nt: TGTGCCAGCAGTAAAGCGGGCTATGAGCAGTTCTTC

j_gene: TRBJ1-2
d_gene: TRBD1
abundance: NA
v_gene: TRBV5-4
CDR3aa: CASSLATGGLIGYTF
CDR3nt: TGTGCCAGCAGCTTGGCCACAGGGGGCCTGATTGGCTACACCTTC

j_gene: TRBJ1-6
d_gene: NA
abundance: once
v_gene: TRBV19
CDR3aa: CASQQDRLNSPLHF
CDR3nt: TGTGCCAGTCAACAGGATAGGCTTAATTCACCCCTCCACTTT

j_gene: TRBJ2-1
d_gene: TRBD2
abundance: NA
v_gene: TRBV14
CDR3aa: CASSHGRGSGRRGEQFF
CDR3nt: TGTGCCAGCAGCCACGGGAGGGGTAGCGGGAGACGGGGTGAGCAGTTCTTC

j_gene: TRBJ2-5
d_gene: NA
abundance: few
v_gene: TRBV7-8
CDR3aa: CASSLGLGQIEETQYF
CDR3nt: TGTGCCAGCAGCTTAGGGTTGGGCCAGATTGAAGAGACCCAGTACTTC

j_gene: TRBJ2-3
d_gene: NA
abundance: NA
v_gene: TRBV10-3
CDR3aa: CAISEGQYTQYF
CDR3nt: TGTGCCATCAGTGAGGGACAGTATACGCAGTATTTT

j_gene: TRBJ1-5
d_gene: NA
abundance: NA
v_gene: TRBV6-6
CDR3aa: CASTYYSNQPQHF
CDR3nt: TGTGCCAGCACTTATTATAGCAATCAGCCCCAGCATTTT

j_gene: TRBJ2-1
d_gene: TRBD2
abundance: NA
v_gene: TRBV7-8
CDR3aa: CASSPGAGLYNEQFF
CDR3nt: TGTGCCAGCAGCCCTGGAGCGGGGCTCTACAATGAGCAGTTCTTC

j_gene: TRBJ1-6
d_gene: NA
abundance: NA
v_gene: TRBV20-1
CDR3aa: CSASGRYNSPLHF
CDR3nt: TGCAGTGCTAGTGGCAGATATAATTCACCCCTCCACTTT

j_gene: TRBJ1-3
d_gene: NA
abundance: NA
v_gene: TRBV29-1
CDR3aa: CSVANSGNTIYF
CDR3nt: TGCAGCGTTGCCAACTCTGGAAACACCATATATTTT

j_gene: TRBJ2-3
d_gene: NA
abundance: NA
v_gene: TRBV4-2
CDR3aa: CASSRGGPPLPQYF
CDR3nt: TGTGCCAGCAGCCGCGGAGGGCCTCCCCTTCCGCAGTATTTT

j_gene: TRBJ2-3
d_gene: TRBD1
abundance: NA
v_gene: TRBV3-1/TRBV3-2
CDR3aa: CASSQGPEGQISTDTQYF
CDR3nt: TGTGCCAGCAGCCAAGGTCCTGAGGGACAGATAAGCACAGATACGCAGTATTTT

j_gene: TRBJ2-5
d_gene: NA
abundance: NA
v_gene: TRBV15
CDR3aa: CATSRGRVETQYF
CDR3nt: TGTGCCACCAGCAGAGGCAGGGTGGAGACCCAGTACTTC

j_gene: TRBJ2-7
d_gene: TRBD1
abundance: NA
v_gene: TRBV6-6
CDR3aa: CASSSGTGEVGHF
CDR3nt: TGTGCCAGCAGCTCCGGGACAGGGGAGGTCGGGCACTTC

j_gene: TRBJ1-1
d_gene: TRBD1
abundance: NA
v_gene: TRBV11-1
CDR3aa: CASSPTGGRRNTEAFF
CDR3nt: TGTGCCAGCAGCCCGACAGGGGGCCGGAGGAACACTGAAGCTTTCTTT

j_gene: TRBJ2-7
d_gene: NA
abundance: NA
v_gene: TRBV3-1/TRBV3-2
CDR3aa: CASSRQASYEQYF
CDR3nt: TGTGCCAGCAGCCGGCAGGCCTCCTACGAGCAGTACTTC

j_gene: TRBJ2-1
d_gene: TRBD1
abundance: NA
v_gene: TRBV7-9
CDR3aa: CASSLARGRRQFF
CDR3nt: TGTGCCAGCAGCTTAGCAAGGGGGCGAAGGCAGTTCTTC

j_gene: TRBJ1-2
d_gene: NA
abundance: few
v_gene: TRBV9
CDR3aa: CASSPNQGNYGYTF
CDR3nt: TGTGCCAGCAGCCCTAACCAGGGGAACTATGGCTACACCTTC

j_gene: TRBJ2-1
d_gene: TRBD2
abundance: NA
v_gene: TRBV7-9
CDR3aa: CASGGLAGGENEQFF
CDR3nt: TGTGCAAGCGGGGGTCTAGCGGGAGGTGAAAATGAGCAGTTCTTC

j_gene: TRBJ2-3
d_gene: TRBD2
abundance: NA
v_gene: TRBV27
CDR3aa: CASSLLAGGPGGDTQYF
CDR3nt: TGTGCCAGCAGTTTGCTAGCGGGAGGGCCTGGAGGGGATACGCAGTATTTT

j_gene: TRBJ2-5
d_gene: TRBD2
abundance: NA
v_gene: TRBV7-2
CDR3aa: CASSSRLAGRETQYF
CDR3nt: TGTGCCAGCAGCTCTCGACTAGCGGGGCGGGAGACCCAGTACTTC

j_gene: TRBJ2-7
d_gene: NA
abundance: once
v_gene: TRBV5-1
CDR3aa: CATAIDKAYEQYF
CDR3nt: TGCGCCACCGCTATTGACAAAGCCTACGAGCAGTACTTC

j_gene: TRBJ2-5
d_gene: NA
abundance: once
v_gene: TRBV18
CDR3aa: CASSFGGGEETQYF
CDR3nt: TGTGCCAGCTCCTTCGGAGGCGGTGAAGAGACCCAGTACTTC

j_gene: TRBJ1-1
d_gene: NA
abundance: NA
v_gene: TRBV7-9
CDR3aa: CASSLNPGSSEAFF
CDR3nt: TGTGCCAGCAGCTTAAATCCCGGGTCTTCTGAAGCTTTCTTT

j_gene: TRBJ2-5
d_gene: NA
abundance: NA
v_gene: TRBV18
CDR3aa: CASSPPAVQETQYF
CDR3nt: TGTGCCAGCTCACCACCGGCAGTCCAAGAGACCCAGTACTTC

j_gene: TRBJ1-2
d_gene: TRBD1
abundance: NA
v_gene: TRBV5-8
CDR3aa: CASSFRTGLTSGYTF
CDR3nt: TGTGCCAGCAGCTTTAGGACAGGGTTAACTTCTGGCTACACCTTC

j_gene: TRBJ1-2
d_gene: NA
abundance: few
v_gene: TRBV5-1
CDR3aa: CASSLGHTAAGGGYTF
CDR3nt: TGCGCCAGCAGCTTGGGGCATACGGCGGCTGGCGGTGGCTACACCTTC

j_gene: TRBJ2-7
d_gene: TRBD2
abundance: NA
v_gene: TRBV3-1/TRBV3-2
CDR3aa: CASSQGTSGNYEQYF
CDR3nt: TGTGCCAGCAGTCAGGGGACTAGCGGGAACTACGAGCAGTACTTC

j_gene: TRBJ1-5
d_gene: NA
abundance: NA
v_gene: TRBV5-6
CDR3aa: CASSLTGINQPQHF
CDR3nt: TGTGCCAGCAGCTTGACCGGGATCAATCAGCCCCAGCATTTT

j_gene: TRBJ1-6
d_gene: TRBD1
abundance: NA
v_gene: TRBV5-1
CDR3aa: CASSLGTGQYNSPLHF
CDR3nt: TGCGCCAGCAGCTTGGGGACGGGACAGTATAATTCACCCCTCCACTTT

j_gene: TRBJ2-5
d_gene: NA
abundance: NA
v_gene: TRBV14
CDR3aa: CASSQSKLVRTQYF
CDR3nt: TGTGCCAGCAGCCAGTCTAAACTTGTTCGGACCCAGTACTTC

j_gene: TRBJ1-6
d_gene: TRBD1
abundance: NA
v_gene: TRBV27
CDR3aa: CASRNTGQARYNSPLHF
CDR3nt: TGTGCCAGCAGAAACACGGGACAGGCGAGATATAATTCACCCCTCCACTTT

j_gene: TRBJ1-1
d_gene: NA
abundance: NA
v_gene: TRBV16
CDR3aa: CASSHRTVMNTEAFF
CDR3nt: TGTGCCAGCAGCCACAGGACAGTTATGAACACTGAAGCTTTCTTT